Below, 15 T cell receptor beta chains from the same sample are listed, as sequenced in a study of spatial heterogeneity in lung cancer. Noted time point: sample taken at primary tumor resection. These receptors are not linked to any known antigen. MiXCR, applied by TCRdb to the 5' RACE reads, yields one record per CDR3 protein. The sample shows around 100,000 distinct CDR3 sequences, approximately 4.4% of them seen only once. Study results and limitations: Tumor mutation counts were tracked by expanded intratumoral alpha and beta TCR counts.

Sequencing was performed on lung tumor tissue, taken at surgery. The receptors come from a male donor with early-stage non-small cell lung cancer.

This clonotype was detected a few times. The J gene is TRBJ1-1, the V gene TRBV13, with 8 nucleotides matching TRBD1. Germline CDR1 reads PRHDT; CDR2 reads FYEKMQ (reference sequence). The CDR3 is 14 amino acids. V gave up 6 bases and J gave up 5 bases; unmatched junction bases: 8. DNA for the CDR3: TGTGCCAGCAGAACCCGGACAGGGAGGACTGAAGCTTTCTTT. Protein product: CASRTRTGRTEAFF.

The sample holds many counts of this clonotype. The chain combines TRBV12-3 or TRBV12-4 with TRBJ2-7, with D possibly TRBD1 on 5 matching bases. V lost 5 bases and J 0 bases, leaving 8 bases between the germline ends. The CDR3 consists of 13 residues. The CDR3 coding sequence is TGTGCCAGCAGTCCTGACAGCTCCTACGAGCAGTACTTC. Translating gives CASSPDSSYEQYF.

The V and J genes are TRBV10-3 and TRBJ2-2, with D uncertain. The CDR3 consists of 13 residues. V dropped 5 bases and J dropped 7 bases, with 11 bases sitting between them. The germline V gene encodes CDR1 ENHRY and CDR2 SYGVKD. CDR3 amino acids: CAISSRWHGELFF. The CDR3 nucleotides are TGTGCCATCAGTTCCCGGTGGCACGGGGAGCTGTTTTTT.

There are many counts of this clonotype. The V gene is TRBV6-6, the J gene TRBJ1-5; no definite D call. The CDR3 has 16 residues. Per the germline V gene, CDR1 is MNHNY and CDR2 is SVGAGI (reference sequence). Trimming cost V 2 bases and J 3 bases, with 14 bases left between them. The CDR3 region is CASSYGPGFDNQPQHF. In nucleotides, the CDR3 is TGTGCCAGCAGTTACGGGCCGGGATTTGACAATCAGCCCCAGCATTTT.

This clonotype appeared many times. The genes are TRBV20-1 and TRBJ2-3; no definite D call. Trimming removed 5 bases from V and 4 bases from J, with 13 bases in between. The CDR3 has 13 residues. Germline V gene lookup returns CDR1 DFQATT and CDR2 SNEGSKA (reference sequence). The CDR3 sequence is CSALGEVADTQYF. The CDR3 nucleotides read TGCAGTGCTCTCGGAGAAGTGGCAGATACGCAGTATTTT.

Many counts were recorded for this clonotype. V is TRBV7-3 and J is TRBJ2-3, with 8 bases fitting TRBD2. Germline V CDR1 and CDR2: SGHTA, FQGTGA. This CDR3 is built from 16 residues. The junction had 11 bases not matched to a gene; V was cut back by 7 bases and J by 2 bases. CDR3 protein: CASNTSRREATDTQYF. In DNA, the CDR3 is TGTGCCAGCAACACATCGAGGCGGGAGGCCACAGATACGCAGTATTTT.

In regard to this clonotype: The junction differs from germline at one of its ends, possibly a read error. V is TRBV12-3 or TRBV12-4 and J is TRBJ1-2, with D perhaps matching TRBD1 (5 bases). This CDR3 region has 14 residues. CDR3 sequence reads: CTSSHVGVLSGYTF. The CDR3 nucleotides are TGTACCAGCAGCCACGTAGGGGTATTGAGTGGCTACACCTTC.

This clonotype has a handful of counts. The V gene is TRBV13, the J gene TRBJ2-7; possibly TRBD2 for D (6 bases). Germline lookup yields CDR1 PRHDT and CDR2 FYEKMQ (reference sequence). The CDR3 contains 11 residues. Trimming removed 3 bases from V and 7 bases from J, with 7 bases in between. This CDR3 reads CASSFGGEQYF. As DNA, the CDR3 is TGTGCCAGCAGCTTCGGAGGGGAGCAGTACTTC.

This clonotype was seen repeatedly, ten times or more. The rearrangement uses TRBV6-2 or TRBV6-3 and TRBJ2-3, with no clear D. The germline V gene has CDR1 MNHEY and CDR2 SVGEGT. The CDR3 extends over 11 amino acids. V lost 2 bases to trimming and J lost 4 bases, with 1 base between them. CDR3 nucleotides: TGTGCCAGCAGTTACCCAGATACGCAGTATTTT. This gives the protein CASSYPDTQYF.

V gene TRBV5-4 combines with J gene TRBJ2-7; TRBD1 or TRBD2 may be the D gene (6 bases each). Trimming cost V 0 bases and J 3 bases, with 13 bases left between them. CDR3 length: 15 residues. The germline V gene has CDR1 SGHNT and CDR2 YYREEE (reference sequence). CDR3 DNA sequence: TGTGCCAGCAGCTTGGGGGGGGCAGGCAACTACGAGCAGTACTTC. Protein product: CASSLGGAGNYEQYF.

This clonotype was detected many times. This chain uses TRBV3-1 with TRBJ2-3; D gene ambiguous. Trimming took 4 bases from V and 0 from J, leaving 5 bases between them. Germline V lookup: CDR1 LGHDT, CDR2 YNNKEL (reference sequence). CDR3 length: 13 amino acids. CDR3 sequence (DNA): TGTGCCAGCAGCCGCAGAAGCACAGATACGCAGTATTTT. Its translation is CASSRRSTDTQYF.

This clonotype was detected ten times or more. The chain recombines TRBV12-5 with TRBJ2-7; 11 positions match TRBD2. Germline CDR1 is LGHNT and CDR2 is FRNRAP. The V segment lost 2 bases and the J segment 4 bases; nucleotides outside the gene matches: 4. This CDR3 is built from 15 residues. CDR3 nucleotide sequence: TGTGCTAGTGGTTTGAGACTAGCGGGGCAATACGAGCAGTACTTC. Encoded protein: CASGLRLAGQYEQYF. Based on the CDR3 plus reference TRBV12-5 and TRBJ2-7, the full variable domain is DARVTQTPRHKVTEMGQEVTMRCQPILGHNTVFWYRQTMMQGLELLAYFRNRAPLDDSGMPKDRFSAEMPDATLATLKIQPSEPRDSAVYFCASGLRLAGQYEQYFGPGTRLTVT.

This clonotype was observed many times. V usage is TRBV20-1 and J usage is TRBJ2-3, with TRBD2 identical over 8 bases. Losses at the gene ends were 6 bases for V and 3 bases for J; bases not matched to a gene: 11. This CDR3 contains 15 residues. From germline, CDR1 is DFQATT and CDR2 SNEGSKA (reference sequence). In nucleotides, the CDR3 is TGCAGTGCCGTCCCCCTCCGGGAGGGAACAGATACGCAGTATTTT. This encodes CSAVPLREGTDTQYF.

In this sample, this clonotype turned up many times. In DNA, the CDR3 is TGTGCCAGCAGCTGGGACAGGGGTAGAATTCAGTACTTC. As protein: CASSWDRGRIQYF. The chain employs TRBV6-5 and TRBJ2-4; 10 bases agree with TRBD1. The CDR3 runs to 13 residues. Germline V lookup: CDR1 MNHEY, CDR2 SVGAGI. Losses at the gene ends were 6 bases for V and 10 bases for J; bases not matched to a gene: 6.

The sample holds many counts of this clonotype. V is TRBV10-3 and J is TRBJ1-1; D remains unclear. This CDR3 has 13 amino acids. CDR1 ENHRY and CDR2 SYGVKD come from the germline V gene. Trimming pared 5 bases from V and 5 bases from J, leaving 12 bases between. In DNA form, the CDR3 reads TGTGCCATCAGTCACGAGGTAGGGACTGAAGCTTTCTTT. Its translation is CAISHEVGTEAFF.